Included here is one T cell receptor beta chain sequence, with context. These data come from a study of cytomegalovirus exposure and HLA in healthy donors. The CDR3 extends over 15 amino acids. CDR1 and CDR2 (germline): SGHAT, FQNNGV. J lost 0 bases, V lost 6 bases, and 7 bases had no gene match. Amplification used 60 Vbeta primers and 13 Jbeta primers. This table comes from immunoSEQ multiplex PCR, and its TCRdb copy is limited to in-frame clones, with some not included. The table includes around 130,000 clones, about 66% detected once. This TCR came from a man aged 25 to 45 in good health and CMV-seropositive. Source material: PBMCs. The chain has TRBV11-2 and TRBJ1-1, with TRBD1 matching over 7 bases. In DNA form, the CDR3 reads TGTGCCAGCAGACCTTCCGGGACAGTGAACACTGAAGCTTTCTTT. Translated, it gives CASRPSGTVNTEAFF. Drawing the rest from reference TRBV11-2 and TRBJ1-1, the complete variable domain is EAGVAQSPRYKIIEKRQSVAFWCNPISGHATLYWYQQILGQGPKLLIQFQNNGVVDDSQLPKDRFSAERLKGVDSTLKIQPAKLEDSAVYLCASRPSGTVNTEAFFGQGTRLTVV.